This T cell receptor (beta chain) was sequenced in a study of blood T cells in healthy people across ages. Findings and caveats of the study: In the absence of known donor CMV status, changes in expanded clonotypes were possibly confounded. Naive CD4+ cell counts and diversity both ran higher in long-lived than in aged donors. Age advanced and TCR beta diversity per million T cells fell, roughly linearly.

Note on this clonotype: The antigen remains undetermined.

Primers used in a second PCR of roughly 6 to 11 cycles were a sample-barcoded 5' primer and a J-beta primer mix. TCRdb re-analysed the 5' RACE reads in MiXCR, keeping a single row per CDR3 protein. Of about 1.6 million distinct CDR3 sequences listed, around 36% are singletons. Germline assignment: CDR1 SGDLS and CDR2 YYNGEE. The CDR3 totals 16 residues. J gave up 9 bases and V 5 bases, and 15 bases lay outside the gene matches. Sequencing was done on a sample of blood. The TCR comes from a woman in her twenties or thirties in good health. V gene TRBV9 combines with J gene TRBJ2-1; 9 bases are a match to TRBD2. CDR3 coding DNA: TGTGCCAGCAGTACTAGGACGGTAGCGGGAGAGGGTGAGCAGTTCTTC. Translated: CASSTRTVAGEGEQFF.